What follows are 29 T cell receptor beta chains derived from one specimen sequenced in a study of T cells in Graves' hyperthyroidism and ophthalmopathy. RNA transcripts gave rise to amplified TCR beta CDR3 regions. HTBI primers were employed in a first-round RT-PCR of the TCR CDR3. TCRdb itself ran the multiplex PCR reads through MiXCR, one entry per CDR3 protein. This sample has some 700,000 distinct CDR3 sequences, with 17% found just once. The sample was blood. These receptors were taken from a man aged 50 to 59 with Graves' hyperthyroidism.

CDR3 nucleotide sequence: TGTGCCAGCAGTTGGACAGGGAGGTCGACCCAGTACTTC. Protein product: CASSWTGRSTQYF. V is TRBV28 and J is TRBJ2-5, with 8 positions matching TRBD1. CDR1 is MDHEN, CDR2 SYDVKM, per germline. The J segment lost 7 bases and the V segment lost 4 bases, leaving 5 bases of the junction unmatched. The CDR3 extends over 13 amino acids.

Many counts were recorded for this clonotype. The rearrangement joins TRBV20-1 to TRBJ2-5; 10 bases match TRBD2. V was clipped by 5 bases and J by 2 bases; unmatched bases: 5. Looked up from germline, CDR1 is DFQATT and CDR2 is SNEGSKA (reference sequence). The CDR3 runs 14 residues. CDR3 sequence (DNA): TGCAGTGCTCAGGGACTAGCGACACAAGAGACCCAGTACTTC. This translates into CSAQGLATQETQYF.

This clonotype has at least ten counts. The chain carries TRBV28 and TRBJ2-7, with TRBD2 matching over 7 bases. Trimming took 8 bases from V and 3 from J; bases not matched to a gene: 7. CDR1 MDHEN and CDR2 SYDVKM come from the germline V gene. The CDR3 runs 13 residues. CDR3 sequence (DNA): TGTGCCAGCCTAAGCGGGGCTGGCTACGAGCAGTACTTC. Amino acids: CASLSGAGYEQYF.

This clonotype has only one observation. The chain links TRBV11-2 to TRBJ2-1; D unclear. Germline V CDR1 and CDR2: SGHAT, FQNNGV. CDR3 size: 16 residues. Trimming pared 5 bases from V and 9 bases from J, leaving 23 bases between. The DNA for the CDR3 is TGTGCCAGCAGCCCCCTCTCGACTCCCTCTTGGGGTGAGCAGTTCTTC. It is translated as CASSPLSTPSWGEQFF.

The chain recombines TRBV12-3 or TRBV12-4 with TRBJ1-1, with D tentatively TRBD1 (5 bases). Trimming removed 6 bases at V and 1 base at J, with 15 bases between. This CDR3 is built from 15 residues. The CDR3: CASRGGERGNTEAFF. Here the CDR3 DNA reads TGTGCCAGCAGGGGGGGGGAACGTGGGAACACTGAAGCTTTCTTT.

In its sample, this clonotype was seen many times. This chain joins TRBV24-1 and TRBJ2-1; TRBD2 is a possible D gene (6 bases). This CDR3 has 16 amino acids. Germline V gene sequence: CDR1 KGHDR, CDR2 SFDVKD. Trimming took off 6 bases at V and 0 bases at J, with 14 bases between the two ends. CDR3 DNA sequence: TGTGCCACCAGTTCCCGGAGGGCAAGCTCCTACAATGAGCAGTTCTTC. It encodes CATSSRRASSYNEQFF.

This clonotype was seen more than once but under ten times. A junction end diverges from the germline sequence, so it may reflect a read error. The chain has TRBV6-1 and TRBJ1-5; 9 bases agree with TRBD1. The CDR3 is 16 residues long. Germline V gives CDR1 MNHNS, CDR2 SASEGT. The CDR3 nucleotides are TGTGCCAGCACCGAGGGGACAGGGTATAGCAATCAGCTCCAGCATTTT. This sequence encodes CASTEGTGYSNQLQHF.

CDR3 region: CASSLDLLETQYF. The CDR3 coding sequence is TGCGCCAGCAGCTTGGACCTTCTGGAGACCCAGTACTTC. The V and J genes are TRBV5-1 and TRBJ2-5; D is undetermined. Germline lookup yields CDR1 SGHRS and CDR2 YFSETQ. The CDR3 loop spans 13 amino acids. With 0 bases removed from V and 5 bases from J, the gap between germline ends came to 8 bases.

This clonotype was observed a handful of times. The rearrangement links TRBV29-1 to TRBJ1-2; D unresolved. The length of the CDR3 is 12 residues. Germline CDR1 is SQVTM and CDR2 is ANQGSEA. V lost 3 bases and J lost 6, with 11 bases in between. The CDR3 spells CSVDQLSDGYTF. CDR3 nucleotide sequence: TGCAGCGTTGACCAACTATCCGATGGCTACACCTTC. Full variable domain (rest looked up from reference TRBV29-1 and TRBJ1-2): SAVISQKPSRDICQRGTSLTIQCQVDSQVTMMFWYRQQPGQSLTLIATANQGSEATYESGFVIDKFPISRPNLTFSTLTVSNMSPEDSSIYLCSVDQLSDGYTFGSGTRLTVV.

This clonotype was seen more than once but under ten times. The CDR3 region is CSARLPQGADNYGYTF. In DNA form, the CDR3 reads TGCAGTGCTAGACTTCCTCAGGGGGCGGATAACTATGGCTACACCTTC. This sequence joins TRBV20-1 and TRBJ1-2; 8 nucleotides match TRBD1. Per the germline V gene, CDR1 is DFQATT and CDR2 is SNEGSKA (reference sequence). Trimming cost V 2 bases and J 1 base; bases outside gene matches: 9. The CDR3 length is 16 residues.

Concerning this clonotype: A much larger clone differs from this one at a single base, so this may be a read error. The chain uses TRBV28 and TRBJ2-7, with TRBD2 matching 9 bases. Germline V gene data show CDR1 as MDHEN and CDR2 as SYDVKM. The CDR3 totals 16 residues. J was trimmed by 5 bases and V by 5 bases; bases with no gene match: 13. The CDR3 DNA sequence: TGTGCCAGCAGTCCGAGGTGTGCGGGAGGGCCCGACGAGCAGTACTTC. It translates to CASSPRCAGGPDEQYF.

This clonotype appeared a few times. The rearrangement uses TRBV20-1 and TRBJ2-5, with D perhaps matching TRBD2 (5 bases). This CDR3 is 13 amino acids long. Germline lookup yields CDR1 DFQATT and CDR2 SNEGSKA (reference sequence). Trimming left V 3 bases short and J 1 base short, with 9 bases between. The chain's CDR3 is CSASSGSQETQYF. Written as DNA, the CDR3 is TGCAGTGCTAGCTCGGGAAGCCAAGAGACCCAGTACTTC.

J is TRBJ1-1 and V is TRBV19, with 7 nucleotides matching TRBD1. V was pared by 4 bases and J by 6 bases, with 14 bases of the junction left unmatched. The CDR3 has 16 amino acids. Germline CDR1 is LNHDA and CDR2 is SQIVND (reference sequence). The CDR3 bases are TGTGCCAGTAGTAACCCCTTCAGGGGGAATGACGCTGAAGCTTTCTTT. This codes for CASSNPFRGNDAEAFF.

This clonotype appeared a few times. A much larger clone sits a single nucleotide away, making a read error possible. The V call is TRBV28, the J call TRBJ2-1, with D perhaps given as TRBD1 or TRBD2 (5 bases each). Per the germline V gene, CDR1 is MDHEN and CDR2 is SYDVKM. CDR3 length: 15 residues. This CDR3 is CACSFIGRGVNEQFF. The DNA of the CDR3 is TGTGCCTGCAGTTTTATAGGACGGGGCGTCAATGAGCAGTTCTTC.

V and J are TRBV29-1 and TRBJ2-7; D perhaps matches TRBD2 (6 bases). V was cut by 6 bases and J by 6 bases, with 21 bases left in between. Germline V gives CDR1 SQVTM, CDR2 ANQGSEA. The CDR3 totals 14 residues. The CDR3 nucleotides are TGCAGCGTAGCGGGTAGGGGAATCCAATCCGAGCAGTACTTC. It translates to CSVAGRGIQSEQYF.

This clonotype was picked up many times. The chain is built from TRBV5-5 and TRBJ1-4, with TRBD1 identical over 7 bases. V lost 4 bases, J lost 5 bases, and 11 bases stayed unmatched. The germline gives CDR1 SGHKS, CDR2 YYEKEE (reference sequence). This CDR3 contains 16 residues. This CDR3 is CASSQYRGGENEKLFF. CDR3 sequence (DNA): TGTGCCAGCAGCCAATACAGGGGAGGGGAGAATGAAAAACTGTTTTTT.

This clonotype has only a few counts. This chain joins TRBV9 and TRBJ1-2; D not resolved. This CDR3 has 13 residues. CDR1 SGDLS and CDR2 YYNGEE come from the germline V gene. Trimming stripped 6 bases from V and 5 bases from J, with 14 bases between. This chain's CDR3 is CASNSPERYGYTF. CDR3 coding DNA: TGTGCCAGCAACTCCCCGGAGAGATATGGCTACACCTTC.

This clonotype appeared many times. The CDR3 loop reads CASSSLGPSYNEQFF. As DNA, the CDR3 is TGTGCCAGCAGTTCCCTGGGACCCTCCTACAATGAGCAGTTCTTC. V and J are TRBV28 and TRBJ2-1, with D perhaps given as TRBD1 or TRBD2 (5 bases each). Germline CDR1 is MDHEN and CDR2 is SYDVKM. V gave up 4 bases and J gave up 0 bases, with 10 bases separating them. This CDR3 region has 15 residues.

This clonotype was counted between two and nine times. The V and J genes are TRBV5-4 and TRBJ1-2; 7 bases fit TRBD1. V was pared by 3 bases and J by 8 bases, with 10 bases of the junction left unmatched. CDR1 and CDR2 from the germline V gene are SGHNT and YYREEE (reference sequence). This CDR3 has 14 residues. CDR3: CASSSGQPGSGYTF. As DNA, the CDR3 is TGTGCCAGCAGCTCGGGACAGCCAGGCTCCGGCTACACCTTC.

This clonotype was seen at least ten times. The chain links TRBV6-6 to TRBJ2-1; TRBD2 matches at 10 bases. The CDR3 is 15 residues long. With 0 bases clipped from V and 7 bases from J, the junction kept 3 bases outside the gene matches. Per the germline V gene, CDR1 is MNHNY and CDR2 is SVGAGI (reference sequence). CDR3 sequence: CASSYSLAGENEQFF. The CDR3 DNA is TGTGCCAGCAGTTACTCGCTAGCGGGAGAGAATGAGCAGTTCTTC.

The rearrangement links TRBV5-1 to TRBJ1-1; no definite D call. Trimming took 0 bases from V and 4 from J, leaving 7 bases between them. The germline V gene has CDR1 SGHRS and CDR2 YFSETQ. This CDR3 has 13 amino acids. The CDR3 loop is CASSLAAGTEAFF. In DNA, the CDR3 is TGCGCCAGCAGCTTGGCTGCTGGCACTGAAGCTTTCTTT.

The chain links TRBV28 to TRBJ2-5; perhaps TRBD2 as D (7 bases). The CDR3 is 15 residues long. The V gene's germline CDR1 is MDHEN and CDR2 SYDVKM. Trimming shortened V by 8 bases and J by 2 bases, and 18 bases separated the two germline ends. The CDR3 region is CASGGLLAEQETQYF. The CDR3 bases are TGTGCCAGCGGGGGGCTGCTAGCGGAACAAGAGACCCAGTACTTC.

This clonotype has a count of ten or more. The rearrangement uses TRBV13 and TRBJ2-7, with D unclear. The V gene lost 2 bases and the J gene lost 2 bases, with 7 bases spanning the gap. The CDR3 runs to 13 residues. Germline V gene lookup returns CDR1 PRHDT and CDR2 FYEKMQ (reference sequence). In DNA form, the CDR3 reads TGTGCCAGCAGCTTACCGACGGCCTACGAGCAGTACTTC. Residues: CASSLPTAYEQYF.

This clonotype was seen at least ten times. The chain carries TRBV27 and TRBJ1-1; D remains ambiguous. V was trimmed by 0 bases and J by 2 bases, leaving 13 bases between them. The germline V gene encodes CDR1 MNHEY and CDR2 SMNVEV (reference sequence). This CDR3 has 16 residues. CDR3 region: CASSLSPAPHNTEAFF. The CDR3 region has the DNA TGTGCCAGCAGTTTATCCCCGGCACCCCATAACACTGAAGCTTTCTTT.

The chain recombines TRBV7-2 with TRBJ2-3; a weak D match, TRBD2 (5 bases). Per germline, CDR1 SGHTA and CDR2 FQGNSA. V lost 1 base and J lost 2, with 16 bases in between. The length of the CDR3 is 17 residues. For the CDR3, the DNA is TGTGCCAGCAGCTTAGTTCTGGCGGGCAGGAACACAGATACGCAGTATTTT. Protein product: CASSLVLAGRNTDTQYF.

This clonotype was picked up many times. The V call is TRBV6-2 or TRBV6-3, the J call TRBJ2-7; either TRBD1 or TRBD2 may supply D (5 bases each). From germline, CDR1 is MNHEY and CDR2 SVGEGT. This CDR3 is built from 15 residues. The V end lost 5 bases, the J end lost 2 bases, and 16 bases lay between the germline ends. CDR3 residues: CASSDRGRFTYEQYF. CDR3 bases: TGTGCCAGCAGTGATCGGGGACGTTTTACCTACGAGCAGTACTTC.

This clonotype occurred many times. This chain uses TRBV7-3 with TRBJ2-3, with 10 bases that match TRBD2. The V gene end was trimmed by 5 bases and the J gene end by 5 bases; junction bases not matched to a gene: 7. The CDR3 runs 15 residues. Germline V CDR1 and CDR2: SGHTA, FQGTGA. The chain's CDR3 is CASSAKLAGVDTQYF. The CDR3 nucleotides read TGTGCCAGCAGCGCGAAGCTAGCGGGAGTAGATACGCAGTATTTT.

The chain has TRBV24-1 and TRBJ2-3; D uncertain. Germline CDR1 is KGHDR and CDR2 is SFDVKD. V was trimmed by 0 bases and J by 6 bases, leaving 3 bases between them. CDR3 length: 12 residues. The CDR3 nucleotides are TGTGCCACCAGTGATTTGATTGATACGCAGTATTTT. This translates into CATSDLIDTQYF.

This clonotype has at least ten counts. The rearrangement uses TRBV12-3 or TRBV12-4 and TRBJ2-3, with 7 bases matching TRBD2. The J segment lost 0 bases and the V segment lost 2 bases, leaving 8 bases of the junction unmatched. The CDR3 runs to 17 residues. The CDR3 coding sequence is TGTGCCAGCAGTTTATCGGCTAGCGGCCCCAGCACAGATACGCAGTATTTT. Amino acids: CASSLSASGPSTDTQYF.